The TCR beta chain under discussion was sequenced for a study of T cell responses to AZD1222 COVID-19 vaccine. The table came from immunoSEQ multiplex PCR; TCRdb's copy has only in-frame clones and leaves some out. The profile shows roughly 97,000 clones, approximately 86% of them singletons. The sequenced sample was peripheral blood, obtained 28 days after the second dose of the MenACWY control vaccine. The TCR was taken from an adult who received the MenACWY meningococcal vaccine as a control.

CDR3 residues: CASSLWGIGQPQHF. The CDR3 bases are TGTGCCAGCAGTTTATGGGGGATCGGTCAGCCCCAGCATTTT. The chain recombines TRBV27 with TRBJ1-5; TRBD1 might be the D (5 bases). Trimming removed 1 base at V and 6 bases at J, with 10 bases between. Per germline, CDR1 MNHEY and CDR2 SMNVEV (reference sequence). The CDR3 totals 14 residues.